This T cell receptor beta chain was identified in a study of blood T cells in healthy people across ages. The trim removed 4 bases at V and 2 bases at J, leaving 6 bases unmatched. CDR3 length: 15 residues. Germline CDR1 MDHEN, CDR2 SYDVKM. A second roughly 6 to 11 cycle PCR used barcoded and J-beta primers. Each CDR3 protein is one row after TCRdb ran MiXCR on the 5' RACE reads. The data hold just under 550,000 distinct CDR3 sequences, with around 24% observed a single time. The same data also contributed to another study, on T cells of mothers and their children. That work adds: All donors were healthy and Caucasian; they were a few mothers and their six children. For each mother, over 8 million TCR beta CDR3 reads were obtained, and for each child, about 3 million. Microchimeric T cell clones that persisted were not detected.

The sample comprised blood. The source is a boy aged 5-17 years in good health. This rearrangement joins TRBV28 to TRBJ2-7; the match to TRBD2 covers 9 bases. CDR3 sequence reads: CASSSRTSVTYEQYF. CDR3 sequence (DNA): TGTGCCAGCAGTTCTAGGACTAGCGTAACCTACGAGCAGTACTTC.